A selection of T cell receptor beta chains follows, all from one sample in a study of T cell responses to AZD1222 COVID-19 vaccine. TCRdb keeps only in-frame clones here, not all; method: immunoSEQ multiplex PCR. The sample consists of around 100,000 clones, 90% to 95% of them appearing once. The source was peripheral blood, collected on day 0 of AZD1222 vaccination. The receptors stem from an adult in good health. CDR3s leave out the opening cysteine and the closing phenylalanine or tryptophan. The order of the fields is D gene, clone size, V gene, J gene, CDR3 protein. A D gene is named only where the DNA matches it firmly. Only part of the rows carry a size: once, few, many, or a class if the clone is expanded.

>NA|NA|TRBV12-5|TRBJ2-1
ASGLAHEQF
>NA|NA|TRBV6-5|TRBJ1-6
ASSQTGPNSPLH
>NA|NA|TRBV27|TRBJ1-2
ASSSEGTVNYGYT
>NA|NA|TRBV28|TRBJ2-5
ASSFPYRETQY
>TRBD2|NA|TRBV24-1|TRBJ2-7
ATSDSGTSGRYYEQY
>TRBD2|once|TRBV7-8|TRBJ2-1
ASSLVGGLAQNEQF
>NA|NA|TRBV27|TRBJ1-6
ASSYNRANSPLH
>TRBD1|NA|TRBV7-9|TRBJ1-1
ASSLQGVNTEAF
>NA|NA|TRBV4-1|TRBJ2-5
ASSQPPPGY
>TRBD1|NA|TRBV27|TRBJ2-7
ASSSGTGSGQY
>NA|NA|TRBV2|TRBJ2-2
ASKGRTSGGELF
>NA|NA|TRBV5-8|TRBJ1-3
ASSLYVRGSSSGNTIY
>NA|NA|TRBV6-5|TRBJ1-5
ASGWGAKGNQPQH
>NA|NA|TRBV5-1|TRBJ2-6
ASSYYAYSGANVLT
>NA|NA|TRBV28|TRBJ2-4
ASTPGGRVVNIQY
>NA|NA|TRBV19|TRBJ2-2
ASSSNEAQKPTGELF
>TRBD1|NA|TRBV18|TRBJ1-3
ASSPGTASANTIY
>NA|NA|TRBV19|TRBJ1-3
ASSTAGLSSGNTIY
>NA|NA|TRBV21-1|TRBJ2-1
ASSKGQRWVQPHNEQF
>TRBD1|NA|TRBV2|TRBJ1-2
ASRRGQANYGYT
>TRBD1|NA|TRBV28|TRBJ1-2
ASSSAGTGFYGYT
>NA|NA|TRBV28|TRBJ2-7
ASSTSPPRESYEQY
>NA|NA|TRBV27|TRBJ2-1
ASSLVPGIEQF
>TRBD1|NA|TRBV5-1|TRBJ1-1
ASSSGQPNTEAF
>NA|NA|TRBV9|TRBJ1-6
ASKGVEWGNSPLH
>NA|NA|TRBV5-1|TRBJ2-3
ASSSDLYSTDTQY
>TRBD1|NA|TRBV6-5|TRBJ2-5
ASRARGLETQY
>NA|NA|TRBV27|TRBJ2-2
ASISWGRANTGELF
>TRBD1|NA|TRBV30|TRBJ1-1
AWSVKGASTEAF
>TRBD1|NA|TRBV7-9|TRBJ1-6
ASSPDRAQQTLH
>TRBD2|NA|TRBV6-5|TRBJ2-1
ASSYGGTSSNEQF
>TRBD1|NA|TRBV6-1|TRBJ2-3
ASSERQGGTDTQY
>TRBD2|NA|TRBV7-9|TRBJ2-2
ASSLLAGGPIVGELF
>NA|NA|TRBV9|TRBJ2-3
ASSENHRSSTDTQY
>TRBD2|NA|TRBV6-5|TRBJ2-3
ASRGTAGGADTQY
>NA|NA|TRBV2|TRBJ2-7
ASSRSSYEQY
>TRBD2|NA|TRBV27|TRBJ2-7
ASSLGARLAGVYEQY
>TRBD2|NA|TRBV29-1|TRBJ2-7
SVSFRSGLEELY
>TRBD1|NA|TRBV18|TRBJ1-1
ASSPRQGAVKDTEAF
>NA|NA|TRBV12-3/TRBV12-4|TRBJ2-1
ASSSRLGPVV
>TRBD2|NA|TRBV5-1|TRBJ2-5
ASSPSGRWEETQY
>NA|NA|TRBV20-1|TRBJ2-5
SGGSETQY
>NA|NA|TRBV6-2/TRBV6-3|TRBJ2-1
ASSYSTGGREQF
>NA|NA|TRBV5-1|TRBJ2-5
ASSRLGGFLETQY
>NA|NA|TRBV2|TRBJ2-3
ASTMAGGSTDTQY
>TRBD2|NA|TRBV19|TRBJ2-1
ASSTLGGGYNEQF
>NA|NA|TRBV7-9|TRBJ1-6
ASSSGDGTGIGSPLH
>NA|NA|TRBV3-1/TRBV3-2|TRBJ2-7
ASSTGTYYEQY
>NA|NA|TRBV5-1|TRBJ2-3
ASSAWGGGSSTDTQY
>TRBD2|NA|TRBV3-1/TRBV3-2|TRBJ2-1
ASSQRLAVYNEQF
>TRBD2|few|TRBV9|TRBJ2-2
ASSVGLAGGELF